The rows below give T cell receptor beta chains drawn from one sample of a study of blood T cell repertoires in COVID-19. TCRdb keeps only in-frame clones here, not all; method: immunoSEQ multiplex PCR. The sample has more than 65,000 clones, approximately 90% seen once. The sample comprised peripheral blood. These receptors originate from a human donor in a cohort sampled during active COVID-19. CDR3s include the opening cysteine and the closing phenylalanine or tryptophan. D genes are given only for firm matches. For some rows the clone size is stated as once, few or many, or as a class when expanded; others skip it.

CDR3aa: CASSLAGLEAFF
CDR3nt: TGCGCCAGCAGCTTGGCAGGACTGGAAGCTTTCTTT
abundance: -
d_gene: -
j_gene: TRBJ1-1
v_gene: TRBV5-1

CDR3aa: CASGPPGLNTEAFF
CDR3nt: TGTGCTAGTGGTCCCCCGGGTCTTAACACTGAAGCTTTCTTT
abundance: -
d_gene: -
j_gene: TRBJ1-1
v_gene: TRBV12-5

CDR3aa: CASSRDGGSYNSPLHF
CDR3nt: TGTGCCAGCAGCCGCGACGGGGGCTCCTATAATTCACCCCTCCACTTT
abundance: -
d_gene: -
j_gene: TRBJ1-6
v_gene: TRBV7-2

CDR3aa: CASSPTGGWAEKLFF
CDR3nt: TGCGCCAGCAGCCCGACAGGGGGCTGGGCTGAAAAACTGTTTTTT
abundance: -
d_gene: TRBD1
j_gene: TRBJ1-4
v_gene: TRBV5-1

CDR3aa: CASSSPDTPSGNTIYF
CDR3nt: TGTGCCAGCAGTTCGCCGGACACTCCCTCTGGAAACACCATATATTTT
abundance: once
d_gene: -
j_gene: TRBJ1-3
v_gene: TRBV6-6

CDR3aa: CASSEPRDRADTEAFF
CDR3nt: TGTGCCAGCAGTGAACCCCGGGACAGGGCGGACACTGAAGCTTTCTTT
abundance: -
d_gene: TRBD1
j_gene: TRBJ1-1
v_gene: TRBV6-1

CDR3aa: CASSKDRDVEAFF
CDR3nt: TGTGCCAGTAGTAAGGACAGGGATGTAGAAGCTTTCTTT
abundance: -
d_gene: TRBD1
j_gene: TRBJ1-1
v_gene: TRBV19

CDR3aa: CASSMWTGVGNTIYF
CDR3nt: TGTGCCAGTAGTATGTGGACAGGGGTCGGAAACACCATATATTTT
abundance: -
d_gene: TRBD1
j_gene: TRBJ1-3
v_gene: TRBV19

CDR3aa: CASSTESGFWEQYF
CDR3nt: TGTGCCAGCAGTACGGAATCGGGATTCTGGGAGCAGTACTTC
abundance: -
d_gene: -
j_gene: TRBJ2-7
v_gene: TRBV4-2

CDR3aa: CASSVQDFSGNTIYF
CDR3nt: TGTGCCAGCAGCGTACAGGATTTCTCTGGAAACACCATATATTTT
abundance: -
d_gene: -
j_gene: TRBJ1-3
v_gene: TRBV9

CDR3aa: CASTRGGTDTQYF
CDR3nt: TGTGCTAGTACACGGGGGGGCACAGATACGCAGTATTTT
abundance: -
d_gene: TRBD2
j_gene: TRBJ2-3
v_gene: TRBV12-5

CDR3aa: CASSLSGNGYTF
CDR3nt: TGTGCCAGTAGTCTTTCGGGGAATGGCTACACCTTC
abundance: -
d_gene: -
j_gene: TRBJ1-2
v_gene: TRBV19

CDR3aa: CASSLFNPGEYF
CDR3nt: TGTGCCAGCAGCTTGTTCAATCCCGGGGAGTACTTC
abundance: once
d_gene: -
j_gene: TRBJ2-5
v_gene: TRBV11-3

CDR3aa: CASSLGRGENTEAFF
CDR3nt: TGTGCCAGCAGCTTAGGGCGGGGGGAGAACACTGAAGCTTTCTTT
abundance: once
d_gene: -
j_gene: TRBJ1-1
v_gene: TRBV13

CDR3aa: CASSPRTAAYEQYF
CDR3nt: TGTGCCAGCAGTCCCCGGACAGCGGCCTACGAGCAGTACTTC
abundance: -
d_gene: -
j_gene: TRBJ2-7
v_gene: TRBV27

CDR3aa: CASSYMQGYEQYF
CDR3nt: TGTGCCAGCAGTTACATGCAGGGCTACGAGCAGTACTTC
abundance: -
d_gene: -
j_gene: TRBJ2-7
v_gene: TRBV6-5

CDR3aa: CASSLYPGGGYEQYF
CDR3nt: TGTGCCAGCAGTTTATACCCAGGGGGCGGGTACGAGCAGTACTTC
abundance: -
d_gene: TRBD1
j_gene: TRBJ2-7
v_gene: TRBV28